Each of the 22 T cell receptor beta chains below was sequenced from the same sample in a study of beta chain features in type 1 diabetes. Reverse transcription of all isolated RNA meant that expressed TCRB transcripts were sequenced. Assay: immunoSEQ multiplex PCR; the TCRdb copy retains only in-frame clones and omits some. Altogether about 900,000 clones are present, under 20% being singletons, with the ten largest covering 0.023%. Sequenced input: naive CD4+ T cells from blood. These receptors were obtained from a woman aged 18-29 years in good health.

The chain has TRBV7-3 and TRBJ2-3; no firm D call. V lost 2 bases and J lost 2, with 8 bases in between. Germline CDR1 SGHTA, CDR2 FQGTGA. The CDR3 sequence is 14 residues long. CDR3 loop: CASSLAEFTDTQYF. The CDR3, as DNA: TGTGCCAGCAGCTTAGCGGAGTTCACAGATACGCAGTATTTT.

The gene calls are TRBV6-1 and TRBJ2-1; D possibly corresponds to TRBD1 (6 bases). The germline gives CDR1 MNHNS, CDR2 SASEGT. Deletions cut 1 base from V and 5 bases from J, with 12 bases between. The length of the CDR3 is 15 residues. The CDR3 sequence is CASSEGAGVDNEQFF. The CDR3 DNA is TGTGCCAGCAGTGAAGGCGCAGGGGTGGACAATGAGCAGTTCTTC.

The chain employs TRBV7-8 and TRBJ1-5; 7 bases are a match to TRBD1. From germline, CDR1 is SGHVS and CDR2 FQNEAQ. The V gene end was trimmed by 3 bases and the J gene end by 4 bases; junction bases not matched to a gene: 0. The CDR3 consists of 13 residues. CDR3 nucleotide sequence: TGTGCCAGCAGCTTCAGGGGGAATCAGCCCCAGCATTTT. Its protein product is CASSFRGNQPQHF.

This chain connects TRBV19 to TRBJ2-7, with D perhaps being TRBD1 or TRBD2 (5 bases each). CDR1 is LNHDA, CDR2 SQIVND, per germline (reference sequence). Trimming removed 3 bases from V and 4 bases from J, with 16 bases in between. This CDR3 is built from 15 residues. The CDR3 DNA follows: TGTGCCAGTAGTATCCGGGACGTCGTCTGGTACGAGCAGTACTTC. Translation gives CASSIRDVVWYEQYF. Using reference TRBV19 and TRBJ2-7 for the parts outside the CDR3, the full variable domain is DGGITQSPKYLFRKEGQNVTLSCEQNLNHDAMYWYRQDPGQGLRLIYYSQIVNDFQKGDIAEGYSVSREKKESFPLTVTSAQKNPTAFYLCASSIRDVVWYEQYFGPGTRLTVT.

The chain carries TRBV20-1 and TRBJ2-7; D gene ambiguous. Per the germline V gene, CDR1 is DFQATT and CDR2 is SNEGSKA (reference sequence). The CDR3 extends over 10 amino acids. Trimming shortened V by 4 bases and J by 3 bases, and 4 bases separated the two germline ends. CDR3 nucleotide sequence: TGCAGTGCTACCTACTACGAGCAGTACTTC. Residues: CSATYYEQYF.

The CDR3 DNA follows: TGTGCCAGCAGTTTAGGGGGGGGTGACCCCTACGAGCAGTACTTC. It yields the protein CASSLGGGDPYEQYF. J is TRBJ2-5 and V is TRBV28; the match to TRBD2 covers 7 bases. With the DNA end fitting TRBJ2-7 better, the J assignment may be wrong. Germline CDR1 and CDR2: MDHEN and SYDVKM. This CDR3 contains 15 residues.

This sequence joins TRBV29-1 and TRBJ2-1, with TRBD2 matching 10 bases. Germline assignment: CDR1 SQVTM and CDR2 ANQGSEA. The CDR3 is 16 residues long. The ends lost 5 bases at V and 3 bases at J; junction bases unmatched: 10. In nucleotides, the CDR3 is TGCAGCGTTTCGGAGCCTAGCGGGAGATACTACAATGAGCAGTTCTTC. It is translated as CSVSEPSGRYYNEQFF.

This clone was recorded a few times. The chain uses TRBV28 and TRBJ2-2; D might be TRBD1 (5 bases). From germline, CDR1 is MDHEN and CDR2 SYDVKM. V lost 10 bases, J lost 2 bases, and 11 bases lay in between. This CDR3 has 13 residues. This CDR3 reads CATQTANTGELFF. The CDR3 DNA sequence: TGTGCCACACAGACAGCTAACACCGGGGAGCTGTTTTTT.

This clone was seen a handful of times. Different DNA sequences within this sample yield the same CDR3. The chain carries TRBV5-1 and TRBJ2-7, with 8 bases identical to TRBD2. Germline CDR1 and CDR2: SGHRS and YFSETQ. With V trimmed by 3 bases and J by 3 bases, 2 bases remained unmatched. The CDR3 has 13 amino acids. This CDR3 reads CASSSAGGYEQYF. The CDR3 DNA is TGCGCCAGCAGCTCCGCGGGAGGCTACGAGCAGTACTTC.

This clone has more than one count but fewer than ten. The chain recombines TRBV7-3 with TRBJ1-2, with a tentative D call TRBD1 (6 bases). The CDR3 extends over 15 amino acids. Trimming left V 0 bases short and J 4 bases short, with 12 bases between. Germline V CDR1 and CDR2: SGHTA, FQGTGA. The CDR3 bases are TGTGCCAGCAGCTTAACGGCAGGGGTAGGCTATGGCTACACCTTC. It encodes CASSLTAGVGYGYTF.

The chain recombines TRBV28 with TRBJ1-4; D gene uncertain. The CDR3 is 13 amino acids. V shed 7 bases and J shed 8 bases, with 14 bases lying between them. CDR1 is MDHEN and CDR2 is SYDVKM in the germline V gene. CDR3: CASKRRIKEKLFF. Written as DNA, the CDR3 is TGTGCCAGCAAGCGGAGGATCAAAGAAAAACTGTTTTTT.

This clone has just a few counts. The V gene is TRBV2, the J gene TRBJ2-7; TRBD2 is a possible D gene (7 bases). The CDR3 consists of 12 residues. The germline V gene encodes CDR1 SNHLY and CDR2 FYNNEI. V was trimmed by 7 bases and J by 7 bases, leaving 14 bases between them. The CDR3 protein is CASNQRGGEQYF. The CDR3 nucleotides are TGTGCCAGCAACCAAAGGGGGGGAGAGCAGTACTTC.

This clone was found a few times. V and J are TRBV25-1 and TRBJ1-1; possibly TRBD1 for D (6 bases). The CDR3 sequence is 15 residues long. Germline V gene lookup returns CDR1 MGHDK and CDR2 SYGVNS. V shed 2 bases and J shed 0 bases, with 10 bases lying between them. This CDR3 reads CASSEHGQMNTEAFF. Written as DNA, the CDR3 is TGTGCCAGCAGTGAACACGGACAGATGAACACTGAAGCTTTCTTT.

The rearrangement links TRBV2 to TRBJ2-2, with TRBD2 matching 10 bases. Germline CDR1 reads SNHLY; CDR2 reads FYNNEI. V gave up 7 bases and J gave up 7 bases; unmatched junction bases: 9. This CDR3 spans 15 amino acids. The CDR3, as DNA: TGTGCCAGCACGCTAGCGGGAGTCGGTGGCGGGGAGCTGTTTTTT. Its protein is CASTLAGVGGGELFF.

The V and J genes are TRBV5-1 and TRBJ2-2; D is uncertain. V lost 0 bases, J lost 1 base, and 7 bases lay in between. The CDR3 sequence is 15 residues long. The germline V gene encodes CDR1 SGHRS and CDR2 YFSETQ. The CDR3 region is CASSLAHLNTGELFF. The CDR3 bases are TGCGCCAGCAGCTTGGCACACCTGAACACCGGGGAGCTGTTTTTT.

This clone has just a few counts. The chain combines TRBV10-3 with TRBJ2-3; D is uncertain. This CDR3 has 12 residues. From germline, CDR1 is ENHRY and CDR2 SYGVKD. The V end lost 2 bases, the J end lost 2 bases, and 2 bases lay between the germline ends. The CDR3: CAISETTDTQYF. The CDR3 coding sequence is TGTGCCATCAGTGAGACCACAGATACGCAGTATTTT.

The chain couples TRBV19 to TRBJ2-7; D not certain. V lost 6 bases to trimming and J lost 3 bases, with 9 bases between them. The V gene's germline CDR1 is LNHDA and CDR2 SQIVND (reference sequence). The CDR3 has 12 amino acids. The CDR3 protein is CASSGFGYEQYF. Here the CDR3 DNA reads TGTGCCAGTAGCGGATTTGGCTACGAGCAGTACTTC.

For the CDR3, the DNA is TGTGCCAGCAGCTTAAATTCGAGGACTAGCGGGAGTAATGAGCAGTTCTTC. This sequence encodes CASSLNSRTSGSNEQFF. V and J are TRBV7-3 and TRBJ2-1, with TRBD2 matching over 13 bases. This CDR3 region has 17 residues. In germline, CDR1 is SGHTA, CDR2 FQGTGA. With 1 base clipped from V and 7 bases from J, the junction kept 7 bases outside the gene matches.

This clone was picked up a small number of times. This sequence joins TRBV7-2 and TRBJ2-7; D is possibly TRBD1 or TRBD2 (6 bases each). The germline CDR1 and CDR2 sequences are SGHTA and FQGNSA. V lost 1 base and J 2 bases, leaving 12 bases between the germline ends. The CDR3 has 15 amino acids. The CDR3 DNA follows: TGTGCCAGCAGCTTAGAGGGGGGACCGACCTACGAGCAGTACTTC. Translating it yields CASSLEGGPTYEQYF.

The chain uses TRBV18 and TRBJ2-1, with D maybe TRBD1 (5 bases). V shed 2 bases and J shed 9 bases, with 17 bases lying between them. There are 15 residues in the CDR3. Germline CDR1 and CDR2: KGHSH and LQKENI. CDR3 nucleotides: TGTGCCAGCTCACCATTGGGCAGGGCCGGCGGTGAGCAGTTCTTC. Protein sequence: CASSPLGRAGGEQFF.

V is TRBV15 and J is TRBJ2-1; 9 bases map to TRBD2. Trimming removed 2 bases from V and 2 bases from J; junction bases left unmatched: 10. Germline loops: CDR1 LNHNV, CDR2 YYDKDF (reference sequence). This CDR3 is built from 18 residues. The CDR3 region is CATSRKGLAGVTYNEQFF. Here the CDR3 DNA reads TGTGCCACCAGCAGAAAAGGCTTAGCGGGAGTGACCTACAATGAGCAGTTCTTC.

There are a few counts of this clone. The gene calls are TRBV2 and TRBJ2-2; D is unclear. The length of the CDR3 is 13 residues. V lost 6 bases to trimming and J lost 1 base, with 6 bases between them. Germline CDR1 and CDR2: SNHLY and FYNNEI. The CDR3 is CASRLQNTGELFF. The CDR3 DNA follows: TGTGCCAGCAGACTGCAGAACACCGGGGAGCTGTTTTTT.